This T cell receptor (beta chain) stems from a study of Graves' ophthalmopathy and Graves' hyperthyroidism. TCR beta CDR3 regions were amplified from RNA transcripts. HTBI-primed first-round RT-PCR preceded second-round multiplex PCR. TCRdb re-derived calls from the multiplex PCR reads in MiXCR, one entry per CDR3 protein. This sample yields approximately 210,000 distinct CDR3 sequences, of which over 25% are seen a single time; 9.1% belongs to the top ten. This clonotype came up many times. Sequenced: peripheral blood. The receptor was derived from a man aged 50 to 59 with Graves' ophthalmopathy.

The CDR3 sequence is CAISEGSQGWGYTF. The CDR3 DNA reads as TGTGCCATCAGTGAAGGTTCACAGGGATGGGGCTACACCTTC. The genes are TRBV10-3 and TRBJ1-2, with D perhaps TRBD1 (6 bases). Trimming shortened V by 3 bases and J by 8 bases, and 16 bases separated the two germline ends. The CDR3 loop spans 14 amino acids. CDR1 and CDR2 from the germline V gene are ENHRY and SYGVKD.